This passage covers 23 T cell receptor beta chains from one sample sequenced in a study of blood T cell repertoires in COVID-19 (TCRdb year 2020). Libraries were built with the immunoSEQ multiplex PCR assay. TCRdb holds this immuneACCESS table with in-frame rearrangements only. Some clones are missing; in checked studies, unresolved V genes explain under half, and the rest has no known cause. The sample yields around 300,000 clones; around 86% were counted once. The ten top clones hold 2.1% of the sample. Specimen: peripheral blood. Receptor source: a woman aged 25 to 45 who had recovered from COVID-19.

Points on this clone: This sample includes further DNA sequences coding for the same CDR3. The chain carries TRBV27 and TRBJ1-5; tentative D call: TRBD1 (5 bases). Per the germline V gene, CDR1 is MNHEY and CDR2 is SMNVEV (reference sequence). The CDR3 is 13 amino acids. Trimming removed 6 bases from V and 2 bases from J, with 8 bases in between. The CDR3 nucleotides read TGTGCCAGCAGGGGGCAGGGCAATCAGCCCCAGCATTTT. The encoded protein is CASRGQGNQPQHF.

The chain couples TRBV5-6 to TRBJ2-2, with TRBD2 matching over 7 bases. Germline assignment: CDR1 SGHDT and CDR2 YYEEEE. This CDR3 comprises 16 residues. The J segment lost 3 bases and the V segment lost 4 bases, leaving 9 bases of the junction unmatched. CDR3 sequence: CASSPLEGRDTGELFF. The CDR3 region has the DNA TGTGCCAGCAGCCCACTCGAAGGGAGGGACACCGGGGAGCTGTTTTTT.

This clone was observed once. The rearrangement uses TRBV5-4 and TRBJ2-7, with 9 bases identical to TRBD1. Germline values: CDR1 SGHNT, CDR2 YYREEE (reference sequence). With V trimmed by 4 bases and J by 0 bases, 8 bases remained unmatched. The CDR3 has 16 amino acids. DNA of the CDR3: TGTGCCAGCAGCCGCGGACAGGGGATAAGCTCCTACGAGCAGTACTTC. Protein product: CASSRGQGISSYEQYF.

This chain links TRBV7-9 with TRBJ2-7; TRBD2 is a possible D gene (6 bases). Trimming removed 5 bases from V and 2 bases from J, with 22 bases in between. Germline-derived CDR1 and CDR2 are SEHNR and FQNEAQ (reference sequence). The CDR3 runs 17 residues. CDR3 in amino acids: CASSGDLGGLNPYEQYF. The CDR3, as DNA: TGTGCCAGCAGCGGAGACCTGGGGGGACTTAACCCCTACGAGCAGTACTTC.

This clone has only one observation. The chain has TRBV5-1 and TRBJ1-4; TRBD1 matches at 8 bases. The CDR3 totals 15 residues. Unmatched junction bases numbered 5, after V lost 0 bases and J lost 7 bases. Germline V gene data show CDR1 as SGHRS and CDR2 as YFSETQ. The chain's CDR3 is CASSLEGRGPEKLFF. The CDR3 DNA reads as TGCGCCAGCAGCTTGGAGGGCAGGGGGCCTGAAAAACTGTTTTTT.

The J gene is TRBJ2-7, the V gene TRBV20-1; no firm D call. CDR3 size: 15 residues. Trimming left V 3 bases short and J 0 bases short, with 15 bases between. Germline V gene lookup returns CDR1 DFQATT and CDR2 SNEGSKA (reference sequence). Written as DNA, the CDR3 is TGCAGTGCTAGTTCCCCTAGGCAAAGCTCCTACGAGCAGTACTTC. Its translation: CSASSPRQSSYEQYF.

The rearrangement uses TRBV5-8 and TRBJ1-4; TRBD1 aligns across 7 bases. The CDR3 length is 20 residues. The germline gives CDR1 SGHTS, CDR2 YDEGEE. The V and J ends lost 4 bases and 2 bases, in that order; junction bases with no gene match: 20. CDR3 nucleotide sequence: TGTGCCAGCAGCCGGAACACATTCGGACAGGATCCGGTCACTAATGAAAAACTGTTTTTT. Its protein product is CASSRNTFGQDPVTNEKLFF.

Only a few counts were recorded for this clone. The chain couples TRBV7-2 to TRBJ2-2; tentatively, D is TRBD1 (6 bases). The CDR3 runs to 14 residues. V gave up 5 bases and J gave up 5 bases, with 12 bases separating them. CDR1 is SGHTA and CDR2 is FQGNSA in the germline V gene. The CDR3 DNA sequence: TGTGCCAGCAGCCAGGGGTCTAGGACCGGGGAGCTGTTTTTT. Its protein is CASSQGSRTGELFF.

CDR3 nucleotide sequence: TGTGCCTGTCGCGGGTTGTCCGGAAATTCACCCCTCCACTTT. Translation gives CACRGLSGNSPLHF. The chain links TRBV6-6 to TRBJ1-6; D call uncertain. CDR1 MNHNY and CDR2 SVGAGI come from the germline V gene (reference sequence). This CDR3 has 14 residues. V lost 11 bases and J lost 7, with 18 bases in between.

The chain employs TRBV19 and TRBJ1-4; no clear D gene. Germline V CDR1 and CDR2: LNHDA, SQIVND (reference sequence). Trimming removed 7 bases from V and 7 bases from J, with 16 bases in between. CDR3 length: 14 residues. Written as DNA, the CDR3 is TGTGCCAGTAATAATTTGGCAGGCAGTGAAAAACTGTTTTTT. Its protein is CASNNLAGSEKLFF.

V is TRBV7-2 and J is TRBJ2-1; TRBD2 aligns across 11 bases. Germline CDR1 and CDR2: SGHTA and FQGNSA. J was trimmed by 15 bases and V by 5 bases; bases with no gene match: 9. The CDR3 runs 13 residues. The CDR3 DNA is TGTGCCAGCAGCCTCAATAGCGGGAGGGACGTGTTCTTC. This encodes CASSLNSGRDVFF.

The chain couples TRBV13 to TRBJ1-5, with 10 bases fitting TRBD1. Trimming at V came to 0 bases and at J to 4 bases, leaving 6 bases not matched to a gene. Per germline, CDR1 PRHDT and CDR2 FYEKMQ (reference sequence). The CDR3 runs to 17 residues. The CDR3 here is CASSLGGRTGGNQPQHF. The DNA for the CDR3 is TGTGCCAGCAGCTTAGGTGGTCGGACAGGGGGTAATCAGCCCCAGCATTTT.

The CDR3 loop reads CASSQDLGLLDPTDTQYF. The CDR3 DNA reads as TGTGCCAGCAGCCAAGATTTGGGCCTGCTCGATCCCACAGATACGCAGTATTTT. The chain has TRBV3-1 (or the pseudogene TRBV3-2) and TRBJ2-3, with D uncertain. The CDR3 is 18 residues long. Germline V gives CDR1 LGHDT, CDR2 YNNKEL (reference sequence). The V end lost 0 bases, the J end lost 2 bases, and 18 bases lay between the germline ends.

CDR3 nucleotide sequence: TGTGCCAGCAGCTTTGAGCGGGGGGACTACGAGCAGTACTTC. Encoded protein: CASSFERGDYEQYF. The J gene is TRBJ2-7, the V gene TRBV5-4, with 9 bases identical to TRBD2. Germline assignment: CDR1 SGHNT and CDR2 YYREEE (reference sequence). V trimming: 2 bases; J trimming: 3 bases; junction bases outside the gene matches: 3. The CDR3 runs to 14 residues.

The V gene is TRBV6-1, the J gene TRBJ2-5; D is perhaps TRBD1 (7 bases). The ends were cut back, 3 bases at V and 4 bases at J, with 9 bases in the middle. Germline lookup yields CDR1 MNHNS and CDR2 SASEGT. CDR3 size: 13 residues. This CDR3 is CASSEQGGETQYF. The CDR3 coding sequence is TGTGCCAGCAGTGAGCAGGGGGGAGAGACCCAGTACTTC.

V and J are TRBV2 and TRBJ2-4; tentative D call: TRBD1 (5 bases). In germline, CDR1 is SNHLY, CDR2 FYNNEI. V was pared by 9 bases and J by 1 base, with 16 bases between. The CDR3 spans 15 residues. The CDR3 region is CASSWGSLAKNIQYF. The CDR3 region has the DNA TGTGCCAGTTCCTGGGGCAGTTTGGCCAAAAACATTCAGTACTTC.

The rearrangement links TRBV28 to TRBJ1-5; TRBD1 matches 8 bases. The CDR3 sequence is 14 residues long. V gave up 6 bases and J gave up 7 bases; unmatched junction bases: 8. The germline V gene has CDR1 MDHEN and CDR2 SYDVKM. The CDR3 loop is CASSKDRVGQPQHF. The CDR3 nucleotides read TGTGCCAGCAGCAAGGACAGGGTGGGGCAGCCCCAGCATTTT.

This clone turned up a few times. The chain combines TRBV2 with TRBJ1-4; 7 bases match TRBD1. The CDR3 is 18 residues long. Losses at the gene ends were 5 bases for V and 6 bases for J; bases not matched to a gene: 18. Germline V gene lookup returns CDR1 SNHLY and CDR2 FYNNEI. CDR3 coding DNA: TGTGCCAGCAGTCCAAACCTTATCCGGGACAGAGTTTATGAAAAACTGTTTTTT. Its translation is CASSPNLIRDRVYEKLFF.

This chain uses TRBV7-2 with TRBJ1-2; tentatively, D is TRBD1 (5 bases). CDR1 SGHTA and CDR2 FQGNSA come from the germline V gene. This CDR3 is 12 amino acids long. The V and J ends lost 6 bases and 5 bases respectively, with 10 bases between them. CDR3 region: CASSTGGYGYTF. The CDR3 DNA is TGTGCCAGCAGTACGGGGGGATATGGCTACACCTTC.

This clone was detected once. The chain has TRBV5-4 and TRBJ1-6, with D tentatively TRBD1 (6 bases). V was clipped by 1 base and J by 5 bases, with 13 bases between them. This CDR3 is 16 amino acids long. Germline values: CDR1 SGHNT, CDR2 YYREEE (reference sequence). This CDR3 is CASSLYLGADNSPLHF. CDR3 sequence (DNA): TGTGCCAGCAGCTTGTATTTGGGGGCGGATAATTCACCCCTCCACTTT.

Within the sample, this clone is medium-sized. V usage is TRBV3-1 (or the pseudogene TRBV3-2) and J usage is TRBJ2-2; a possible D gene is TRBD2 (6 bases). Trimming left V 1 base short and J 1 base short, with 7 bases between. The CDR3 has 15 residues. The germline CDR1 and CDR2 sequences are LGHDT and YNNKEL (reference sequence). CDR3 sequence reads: CASSQGLENTGELFF. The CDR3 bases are TGTGCCAGCAGCCAAGGACTAGAGAACACCGGGGAGCTGTTTTTT.

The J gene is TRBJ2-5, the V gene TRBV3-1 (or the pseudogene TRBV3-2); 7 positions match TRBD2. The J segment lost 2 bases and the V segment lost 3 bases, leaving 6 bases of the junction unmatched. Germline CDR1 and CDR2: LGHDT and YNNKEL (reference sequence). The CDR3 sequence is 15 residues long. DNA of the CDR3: TGTGCCAGCAGCCACTGGGGGGGAACACAAGAGACCCAGTACTTC. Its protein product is CASSHWGGTQETQYF.

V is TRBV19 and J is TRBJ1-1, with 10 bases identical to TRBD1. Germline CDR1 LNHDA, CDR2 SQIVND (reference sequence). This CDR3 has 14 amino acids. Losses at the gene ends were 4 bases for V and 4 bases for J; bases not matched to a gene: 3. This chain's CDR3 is CASSTRTGGTEAFF. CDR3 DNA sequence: TGTGCCAGTAGTACGCGGACAGGGGGCACTGAAGCTTTCTTT.